A selection of T cell receptor beta chains follows, all from one sample in a study of neurological immune-mediated disorders. Each CDR3 protein gets one entry after TCRdb re-called the 5' RACE reads with MiXCR. The repertoire holds approximately 51,000 distinct CDR3 sequences, with 3% to 4% as singletons. Sequenced material: PBMCs. The receptors were sampled from a man aged 35-49 years with multiple sclerosis. Each CDR3 is given with its conserved first and last residue. Each record gives: CDR3 DNA, CDR3 protein, clone size, J gene, V gene, D gene. D genes are given only for firm matches. Size tells how often a clone was seen (once, few, many) or the class of an expanded clone, and some rows leave it out.

TGCGCCAGCAGCTGGGAGACTAGCGGGAACACCGGGGAGCTGTTTTTT | CASSWETSGNTGELFF | few | TRBJ2-2 | TRBV5-1 | TRBD2
TGTGCCAGCATCATAAGCGGGGGACCAGATACGCAGTATTTT | CASIISGGPDTQYF | many | TRBJ2-3 | TRBV12-3/TRBV12-4 | TRBD2
TGTGCTAGCAGCTTAGACGGCTTTTCACCCCTCCACTTT | CASSLDGFSPLHF | many | TRBJ1-6 | TRBV7-7 | -
TGTGCCAGCACCAAGGGACAGAACAATCAGCCCCAGCATTTT | CASTKGQNNQPQHF | many | TRBJ1-5 | TRBV12-3/TRBV12-4 | TRBD1
TGTGCCAGCAGCCGACAGTCGGCAGGTCGACCCTACGAGCAGTACTTC | CASSRQSAGRPYEQYF | many | TRBJ2-7 | TRBV12-3/TRBV12-4 | -
TGTGCCAGCAGTTTTGGAACAGGGGGTGACACCGGGGAGCTGTTTTTT | CASSFGTGGDTGELFF | many | TRBJ2-2 | TRBV12-3/TRBV12-4 | TRBD1
TGCGCCAGCAGCCGAGTGTCCGACAGGGCGTTTAACACTGAAGCTTTCTTT | CASSRVSDRAFNTEAFF | many | TRBJ1-1 | TRBV5-1 | TRBD1
TGTGCCAGCACCCAGGGGGGGAGGCATCAGCCCCAGCATTTT | CASTQGGRHQPQHF | many | TRBJ1-5 | TRBV12-3/TRBV12-4 | TRBD1
TGTGCCAGCAGCCCAGCCCTCGGGGCTGGGGCCAACGTCCTGACTTTC | CASSPALGAGANVLTF | many | TRBJ2-6 | TRBV7-9 | -
TGCAGTGCGGGTGTTTACGGTGGGGGTGGTAGCAATCAGCCCCAGCATTTT | CSAGVYGGGGSNQPQHF | many | TRBJ1-5 | TRBV20-1 | -
TGCGCCAGCAGCACGGAGGGAGGGGGCCGGAACACTGAAGCTTTCTTT | CASSTEGGGRNTEAFF | many | TRBJ1-1 | TRBV5-1 | TRBD1
TGTGCCAGCAGCAAAGCTGACAGGGCCCAAGAGACCCAGTACTTC | CASSKADRAQETQYF | - | TRBJ2-5 | TRBV21-1 | -
TGCGCCAGCCAAGGAAGGTCCGGGGCCAACGTCCTGACTTTC | CASQGRSGANVLTF | few | TRBJ2-6 | TRBV10-2 | -
TGCGCCAGCAGCTTGACGGTGCAAGAGACCCAGTACTTC | CASSLTVQETQYF | few | TRBJ2-5 | TRBV5-1 | -
TGTGCCAGCAGCCTCAGGAGGACTGAAGCTTTCTTT | CASSLRRTEAFF | many | TRBJ1-1 | TRBV12-3/TRBV12-4 | -
TGTGCCAGCAGCCAAGGAACTAGCGGGGAGACCCAGTACTTC | CASSQGTSGETQYF | many | TRBJ2-5 | TRBV4-2 | TRBD2
TGTGCCAGCAGGTCCGGGACTACCTTGGAGACCCAGTACTTC | CASRSGTTLETQYF | many | TRBJ2-5 | TRBV6-5 | TRBD2
TGCAGTGCTTTACCCGGGACAGGTGGGACCTACGAGCAGTACTTC | CSALPGTGGTYEQYF | many | TRBJ2-7 | TRBV20-1 | TRBD1
TGCGCCAGCAGCTCCCTGGGCCTGGGGGGAAGCTCCTACAATGAGCAGTTCTTC | CASSSLGLGGSSYNEQFF | many | TRBJ2-1 | TRBV5-1 | -
TGTGCCAGCAGTTACTCAGGGCGGGGGGGCCGTGCAGATACGCAGTATTTT | CASSYSGRGGRADTQYF | - | TRBJ2-3 | TRBV6-5 | TRBD2
TGTGCCAGCAGCCGGACCGGGACTAGCCTTGAAGAGACCCAGTACTTC | CASSRTGTSLEETQYF | many | TRBJ2-5 | TRBV6-6 | TRBD2
TGTGCCAGCAGCTCGGGACTAGCGGGGTCCACAGATACGCAGTATTTT | CASSSGLAGSTDTQYF | many | TRBJ2-3 | TRBV7-2 | TRBD2
TGTGCCAGCAGCTCCAGGTTCACCGGGGAGCTGTTTTTT | CASSSRFTGELFF | many | TRBJ2-2 | TRBV11-1 | -
TGTGCCAGCAGCTTGAGGGGTGGACAGGGGACAGATACGCAGTATTTT | CASSLRGGQGTDTQYF | many | TRBJ2-3 | TRBV5-6 | TRBD1
TGCGCCAGCAGTGACGGACAGGGTTACAATGAGCAGTTCTTC | CASSDGQGYNEQFF | many | TRBJ2-1 | TRBV10-1 | TRBD1
TGTGCCAGCAGCTTAGAATCAATCGGGACCTACGAGCAGTACTTC | CASSLESIGTYEQYF | - | TRBJ2-7 | TRBV7-2 | -
TGTGCCAGCAGTTTAGGACGATTAACAACAAGCAATCAGCCCCAGAATTTT | CASSLGRLTTSNQPQNF | few | TRBJ1-5 | TRBV12-3/TRBV12-4 | -
TGTGCCAGCAGACAAAAAGATACAGATACGCAGTATTTT | CASRQKDTDTQYF | many | TRBJ2-3 | TRBV7-3 | -
TGCGCCAGCAGCTTGCTGGCGGCGGGGAACACTGAAGCTTTCTTT | CASSLLAAGNTEAFF | many | TRBJ1-1 | TRBV5-1 | -
TGTGCCAGCAGTTCGGGCGCCTCTTACGAGCAGTACTTC | CASSSGASYEQYF | many | TRBJ2-7 | TRBV27 | -
TGCGCCAGCAGCTTTCAGGGGGCAGGAGATACGCAGTATTTT | CASSFQGAGDTQYF | many | TRBJ2-3 | TRBV5-1 | TRBD1
TGTGCCAGCAGCGCTCAGGGGAGGACTCTCTCTGGAAACACCATATATTTT | CASSAQGRTLSGNTIYF | many | TRBJ1-3 | TRBV5-6 | -
TGTGCCAGCAGCCGGGGCCCCAAGGATTCACCCCTCCACTTT | CASSRGPKDSPLHF | many | TRBJ1-6 | TRBV7-9 | -
TGTGCCAGCAGCTTAGGCCCAGACAACTACGAGCAGTACTTC | CASSLGPDNYEQYF | many | TRBJ2-7 | TRBV7-2 | -
TGTGCCATCAGTGAGTCGGGGCCTGGGACAGACAATGAGCAGTTCTTC | CAISESGPGTDNEQFF | many | TRBJ2-1 | TRBV10-3 | TRBD1
TGCGCCAGCAGCTTGGGACAGGGGACCGGGGAGCTGTTTTTT | CASSLGQGTGELFF | medium-sized | TRBJ2-2 | TRBV5-1 | TRBD1
TGTGCCAGCACCTCGTCTTTCGAGCAGTACTTC | CASTSSFEQYF | many | TRBJ2-7 | TRBV28 | -
TGCGCCAGCAGCATAACCACCGGGGAGCTGTTTTTT | CASSITTGELFF | many | TRBJ2-2 | TRBV5-1 | -
TGCAGTGCTAGAGGTTTTAGCGGGGCTAGCACAGATACGCAGTATTTT | CSARGFSGASTDTQYF | many | TRBJ2-3 | TRBV20-1 | TRBD2
TGTGCCAGCAGCGCGCCGGGACAGGGTCTTGAGACCCAGTACTTC | CASSAPGQGLETQYF | many | TRBJ2-5 | TRBV6-7 | TRBD1
TGTGCCAGCAGCAGTAACAGGGTTACCGGGGAGCTGTTTTTT | CASSSNRVTGELFF | many | TRBJ2-2 | TRBV7-8 | -
TGTGCCAGCAGGGGGACAGGATCGAACACTGAAGCTTTCTTT | CASRGTGSNTEAFF | many | TRBJ1-1 | TRBV12-3/TRBV12-4 | TRBD1
TGTGCCAGTAGTACAGCGGGGGGACCCCCTCTTAAAGAGACCCAGTACTTC | CASSTAGGPPLKETQYF | many | TRBJ2-5 | TRBV19 | TRBD2
TGCAGTGCTAGAGATTCATGGACCGCCGCCGGTTCACCCCTCCACTTT | CSARDSWTAAGSPLHF | many | TRBJ1-6 | TRBV20-1 | -
TGCGCCAGCAGCTACTCAGGGTTCTCCTACGAGCAGTACTTC | CASSYSGFSYEQYF | many | TRBJ2-7 | TRBV5-1 | -
TGTGCCAGCAGCCGACTTAACACTGAAGCTTTCTTT | CASSRLNTEAFF | many | TRBJ1-1 | TRBV12-3/TRBV12-4 | -
TGTGCCTGGAGTGTACGCAGGGGTCAGCCCCAGCATTTT | CAWSVRRGQPQHF | - | TRBJ1-5 | TRBV30 | -
TGTGCCAGCTCACTAACCCAGGGGGGCAATCAGCCCCAGCATTTT | CASSLTQGGNQPQHF | many | TRBJ1-5 | TRBV18 | TRBD1
TGTGCCAGCAGCTTGTGGTGGGACAATCAGCCCCAGAATTTT | CASSLWWDNQPQNF | many | TRBJ1-5 | TRBV5-6 | -
TGCGCCAGCAGCTTGTATGTGGGAGGGAGCCAAGAGACCCAGTACTTC | CASSLYVGGSQETQYF | many | TRBJ2-5 | TRBV5-1 | TRBD2
TGTGCCAGCAGTCCTGGGAACACCGGGGAGCTGTTTTTT | CASSPGNTGELFF | many | TRBJ2-2 | TRBV6-5 | -
TGTGCCAGCAGCTTGCACGGATACTACGAGCAGTACTTC | CASSLHGYYEQYF | many | TRBJ2-7 | TRBV5-4 | -
TGTGCCAGCAGTCCCCGTGAGAGACGAGATACGCAGTATTTT | CASSPRERRDTQYF | many | TRBJ2-3 | TRBV12-3/TRBV12-4 | -